The next 32 T cell receptor beta chains were all read from a single sample in a study of T cells after yellow fever vaccination. TCRdb redid the calling of the 5' RACE reads with MiXCR, one entry per CDR3 protein. This sample carries about 580,000 distinct CDR3 sequences, approximately 16% of them seen once, and the ten largest clones take 17%. Source: PBMCs, taken 5 days after the first yellow fever vaccination. Receptors were obtained from a man between 18 and 35 years old who received the YFV17D yellow fever vaccine.

About this clonotype: One end of the junction varies from germline; a read error may be responsible. This chain connects TRBV15 to TRBJ2-3; D remains unclear. Germline V gene sequence: CDR1 LNHNV, CDR2 YYDKDF (reference sequence). The CDR3 consists of 13 residues. The CDR3 protein is CATSRGQSRPPNF. CDR3 sequence (DNA): TGTGCCACCAGCAGAGGTCAGAGCCGACCGCCGAATTTT.

The chain is built from TRBV12-3 or TRBV12-4 and TRBJ1-1; D is unclear. V was clipped by 6 bases and J by 8 bases, with 10 bases between them. The CDR3 extends over 11 amino acids. In DNA form, the CDR3 reads TGTGCCAGCAGCCCCTATGGAGAAGCTTTCTTT. Translating gives CASSPYGEAFF.

This clonotype was counted between two and nine times. The genes are TRBV6-1 and TRBJ1-2, with a weak D call TRBD1 (6 bases). The CDR3 is 13 amino acids. V lost 6 bases, J lost 5 bases, and 13 bases lay in between. Germline values: CDR1 MNHNS, CDR2 SASEGT. CDR3 in amino acids: CASSRQDFYGYTF. The DNA of the CDR3 is TGTGCCAGCAGCCGACAGGATTTTTATGGCTACACCTTC.

This chain uses TRBV20-1 with TRBJ2-2; the D call may be TRBD1 or TRBD2 (5 bases each). Germline V lookup: CDR1 DFQATT, CDR2 SNEGSKA (reference sequence). With 5 bases removed from V and 4 bases from J, the gap between germline ends came to 11 bases. This CDR3 has 13 residues. DNA of the CDR3: TGCAGTGCTGGGGACCGACCCACCGGGGAGCTGTTTTTT. This translates into CSAGDRPTGELFF.

The gene calls are TRBV19 and TRBJ1-5; D is uncertain. The CDR3 consists of 15 residues. CDR1 is LNHDA and CDR2 is SQIVND in the germline V gene (reference sequence). Trimming shortened V by 0 bases and J by 3 bases, and 9 bases separated the two germline ends. CDR3 loop: CASSIDRGINQPQHF. The CDR3, as DNA: TGTGCCAGTAGTATAGATCGAGGGATCAATCAGCCCCAGCATTTT.

This sequence joins TRBV12-3 or TRBV12-4 and TRBJ2-5; tentatively, D is TRBD2 (5 bases). The V end lost 5 bases, the J end lost 4 bases, and 17 bases lay between the germline ends. The CDR3 covers 15 residues. The CDR3 bases are TGTGCCAGCAGTGCCCGGGCCTTCGAGGGAGAGACCCAGTACTTC. Protein sequence: CASSARAFEGETQYF.

A few counts support this clonotype. V and J are TRBV30 and TRBJ1-6, with TRBD1 matching over 8 bases. From germline, CDR1 is GTSNPN and CDR2 SVGIG (reference sequence). This CDR3 has 15 residues. With V trimmed by 2 bases and J by 9 bases, 9 bases remained unmatched. In DNA, the CDR3 is TGTGCCTGGAGTCCAGGACAGGGAGCGGTTTCACCCCTCCACTTT. It specifies CAWSPGQGAVSPLHF.

This clonotype was seen only a few times. V gene TRBV12-3 or TRBV12-4 combines with J gene TRBJ2-2, with 9 bases lining up with TRBD2. The V segment lost 5 bases and the J segment 3 bases; nucleotides outside the gene matches: 10. The CDR3 covers 17 residues. In nucleotides, the CDR3 is TGTGCCAGCAGTGACCCCTCGCGGGGGGGGTACACCGGGGAGCTGTTTTTT. This sequence encodes CASSDPSRGGYTGELFF.

This rearrangement joins TRBV7-2 to TRBJ2-1, with unresolved D. The CDR3 loop spans 12 amino acids. The germline V gene has CDR1 SGHTA and CDR2 FQGNSA. Trimming removed 5 bases from V and 8 bases from J, with 10 bases in between. The DNA of the CDR3 is TGTGCCAGCAGCCCACCTTTCTATGAGCAGTTCTTC. This encodes CASSPPFYEQFF.

The CDR3 here is CASSRAPGQPQHF. In DNA, the CDR3 is TGTGCCAGCAGCAGAGCCCCGGGGCAGCCCCAGCATTTT. The chain links TRBV9 to TRBJ1-5; no definite D call. Trimming shortened V by 4 bases and J by 7 bases, and 12 bases separated the two germline ends. The V gene's germline CDR1 is SGDLS and CDR2 YYNGEE. The CDR3 extends over 13 amino acids.

The sample holds many counts of this clonotype. The rearrangement links TRBV7-2 to TRBJ2-7; TRBD2 is a possible D gene (7 bases). CDR1 is SGHTA and CDR2 is FQGNSA in the germline V gene. V was clipped by 5 bases and J by 4 bases, with 18 bases between them. The CDR3 has 15 residues. The CDR3 nucleotides read TGTGCCAGCAGCGAAACAGGGAGGGGCCCTTACGAGCAGTACTTC. Its translation: CASSETGRGPYEQYF.

This clonotype was seen a handful of times. The chain carries TRBV9 and TRBJ2-1; 11 nucleotides align to TRBD2. This CDR3 is built from 18 residues. J was trimmed by 2 bases and V by 0 bases; bases with no gene match: 7. Germline values: CDR1 SGDLS, CDR2 YYNGEE. The CDR3 loop reads CASSVGLAGGPPYNEQFF. Here the CDR3 DNA reads TGTGCCAGCAGCGTAGGGTTAGCGGGGGGGCCGCCCTACAATGAGCAGTTCTTC.

The chain employs TRBV5-1 and TRBJ2-1, with D possibly matching TRBD2 (6 bases). The V end was cut by 2 bases, the J end by 9 bases, with 18 bases between. Germline CDR1 is SGHRS and CDR2 is YFSETQ. This CDR3 has 15 residues. CDR3: CASSFAAGRELEQFF. The CDR3 bases are TGCGCCAGCAGCTTTGCGGCCGGGAGAGAACTTGAGCAGTTCTTC.

This clonotype was found many times. This chain uses TRBV27 with TRBJ1-6; 8 positions match TRBD1. Per the germline V gene, CDR1 is MNHEY and CDR2 is SMNVEV (reference sequence). The CDR3 has 14 amino acids. Trimming removed 2 bases from V and 7 bases from J; junction bases left unmatched: 1. CDR3 sequence: CASSLGTGNSPLHF. DNA of the CDR3: TGTGCCAGCAGTTTAGGGACAGGAAATTCACCCCTCCACTTT.

CDR3 amino acids: CASSQEAEGRAQYF. DNA of the CDR3: TGTGCCAGCAGCCAAGAAGCGGAGGGTCGTGCGCAGTATTTT. This chain uses TRBV4-2 with TRBJ2-3, with D perhaps matching TRBD2 (6 bases). With 0 bases removed from V and 10 bases from J, the gap between germline ends came to 14 bases. Germline V CDR1 and CDR2: LGHNA, YNFKEQ. This CDR3 region has 14 residues.

This clonotype was seen a few times. This rearrangement joins TRBV27 to TRBJ2-7; 8 nucleotides agree with TRBD1. The CDR3 length is 14 residues. With 0 bases clipped from V and 7 bases from J, the junction kept 5 bases outside the gene matches. Germline V CDR1 and CDR2: MNHEY, SMNVEV (reference sequence). The CDR3 bases are TGTGCCAGCAGTTTATCCCAGGGGGCGGGTGAGCAGTACGTC. This encodes CASSLSQGAGEQYV.

V and J are TRBV20-1 and TRBJ2-7, with 9 bases matching TRBD2. Germline V gives CDR1 DFQATT, CDR2 SNEGSKA (reference sequence). V was clipped by 0 bases and J by 7 bases; unmatched bases: 13. CDR3 length: 16 amino acids. CDR3 amino acids: CSARDRLAATLREQYF. The DNA for the CDR3 is TGCAGTGCTAGAGATCGACTAGCGGCGACTCTACGAGAGCAGTACTTC.

This clonotype was found a few times. The chain has TRBV6-1 and TRBJ2-7; D tentatively fits TRBD1 or TRBD2 (5 bases each). V lost 5 bases and J lost 2, with 16 bases in between. Germline CDR1 MNHNS, CDR2 SASEGT. The CDR3 consists of 15 residues. The CDR3 loop is CASSTWGSLAYEQYV. The CDR3 nucleotides are TGTGCCAGCAGTACGTGGGGGTCCTTGGCCTACGAGCAGTACGTC.

This clonotype was observed a few times. V and J are TRBV6-1 and TRBJ2-4, with D uncertain. CDR1 and CDR2 from the germline V gene are MNHNS and SASEGT. There are 15 residues in the CDR3. Trimming removed 7 bases at V and 4 bases at J, with 17 bases between. The CDR3 region has the DNA TGTGCCAGCACCAGCCGGTGGGCGCCAAAAAACATTCAGTACTTC. Protein: CASTSRWAPKNIQYF.

In this sample, this clonotype turned up many times. For the CDR3, the DNA is TGTGCCAGCAGCCCATACATAGACACCGGGGAGCTGTTTTTT. This codes for CASSPYIDTGELFF. The J gene is TRBJ2-2, the V gene TRBV7-9; unclear D gene. The CDR3 is 14 amino acids. Per the germline V gene, CDR1 is SEHNR and CDR2 is FQNEAQ (reference sequence). Trimming took 5 bases from V and 3 from J, leaving 10 bases between them.

This chain uses TRBV6-5 with TRBJ1-5; 7 bases line up with TRBD1. Trimming removed 4 bases from V and 7 bases from J; junction bases left unmatched: 10. This CDR3 has 15 residues. Germline CDR1 reads MNHEY; CDR2 reads SVGAGI. In DNA, the CDR3 is TGTGCCAGCAGTTTGGGACCGACAGGGAAGCAGCCCCAGCATTTT. It specifies CASSLGPTGKQPQHF.

The chain links TRBV19 to TRBJ2-3; 7 bases align to TRBD1. V lost 4 bases and J lost 2; bases outside the gene matches: 3. Germline CDR1 reads LNHDA; CDR2 reads SQIVND (reference sequence). The CDR3 is 14 amino acids. CDR3 bases: TGTGCCAGTAGTACCGGGACAGACACAGATACGCAGTATTTT. It specifies CASSTGTDTDTQYF.

This clonotype turned up a few times. V usage is TRBV4-3 and J usage is TRBJ2-1; D not certain. The germline V gene encodes CDR1 LGHNA and CDR2 YSLEER. This CDR3 has 15 residues. Trimming shortened V by 0 bases and J by 4 bases, and 10 bases separated the two germline ends. Here the CDR3 reads CASSQDPAAYNEQFF. CDR3 in DNA: TGCGCCAGCAGCCAAGATCCGGCAGCATACAATGAGCAGTTCTTC.

In DNA, the CDR3 is TGTGCCAGCAGCGTAGGTGCAGGGGATACGCAGTATTTT. Protein: CASSVGAGDTQYF. The chain carries TRBV9 and TRBJ2-3; tentatively, D is TRBD1 (5 bases). Trimming cost V 0 bases and J 6 bases, with 8 bases left between them. CDR3 length equals 13 residues. Germline V CDR1 and CDR2: SGDLS, YYNGEE.

This clonotype showed up just a few times. The chain has TRBV6-1 and TRBJ2-5; D perhaps matches TRBD2 (7 bases). The CDR3 contains 15 residues. With 5 bases removed from V and 4 bases from J, the gap between germline ends came to 17 bases. CDR1 is MNHNS and CDR2 is SASEGT in the germline V gene. The CDR3 sequence: CASSTGRERRETQYF. CDR3 DNA: TGTGCCAGCAGTACAGGGCGGGAGAGAAGAGAGACCCAGTACTTC.

This chain connects TRBV7-9 to TRBJ1-1; tentatively, D is TRBD1 (5 bases). The V gene's germline CDR1 is SEHNR and CDR2 FQNEAQ (reference sequence). The CDR3 spans 14 residues. Between the trimmed V and J ends, which lost 3 bases and 5 bases, there was a span of 13 bases. CDR3 DNA sequence: TGTGCCAGCAGCTTCGGCAGGGAGCGGACTGAAGCTTTCTTT. Its translation: CASSFGRERTEAFF.

This clonotype was picked up many times. V gene TRBV5-6 combines with J gene TRBJ1-5; D is perhaps TRBD1 (6 bases). Germline values: CDR1 SGHDT, CDR2 YYEEEE. Between the trimmed V and J ends, which lost 4 bases and 7 bases, there was a span of 12 bases. The CDR3 consists of 13 residues. The CDR3 sequence is CASSRGAGQPQHF. DNA for the CDR3: TGTGCCAGCAGCCGGGGGGCAGGGCAGCCCCAGCATTTT.

A few counts support this clonotype. The chain carries TRBV28 and TRBJ2-5; 10 nucleotides match TRBD2. The germline CDR1 and CDR2 sequences are MDHEN and SYDVKM. Trimming at V came to 6 bases and at J to 4 bases, leaving 8 bases not matched to a gene. The CDR3 spans 15 residues. CDR3 residues: CASSPRVAGGETQYF. DNA of the CDR3: TGTGCCAGCAGCCCCCGGGTAGCGGGGGGAGAGACCCAGTACTTC. Complete variable domain (other parts from reference TRBV28 and TRBJ2-5): DVKVTQSSRYLVKRTGEKVFLECVQDMDHENMFWYRQDPGLGLRLIYFSYDVKMKEKGDIPEGYSVSREKKERFSLILESASTNQTSMYLCASSPRVAGGETQYFGPGTRLLVL.

This clonotype was seen a handful of times. The chain links TRBV11-2 to TRBJ2-2; 10 nucleotides agree with TRBD2. V was pared by 2 bases and J by 0 bases, with 6 bases of the junction left unmatched. CDR3 length equals 18 residues. Germline CDR1 is SGHAT and CDR2 is FQNNGV. The CDR3, as DNA: TGTGCCAGCAGCTTACTCCTAGCGGGGGCGGCGAACACCGGGGAGCTGTTTTTT. This translates into CASSLLLAGAANTGELFF. The full variable domain, in which reference TRBV11-2 and TRBJ2-2 provide the parts outside the CDR3, is EAGVAQSPRYKIIEKRQSVAFWCNPISGHATLYWYQQILGQGPKLLIQFQNNGVVDDSQLPKDRFSAERLKGVDSTLKIQPAKLEDSAVYLCASSLLLAGAANTGELFFGEGSRLTVL.

The chain is built from TRBV10-3 and TRBJ1-1; 8 positions match TRBD1. Germline lookup yields CDR1 ENHRY and CDR2 SYGVKD. The CDR3 runs 17 residues. J lost 0 bases, V lost 2 bases, and 8 bases had no gene match. CDR3 coding DNA: TGTGCCATCAGTGAGATAGTTCAGGGGGCAGTGAACACTGAAGCTTTCTTT. Translating it yields CAISEIVQGAVNTEAFF.

This rearrangement joins TRBV18 to TRBJ1-6; D gene uncertain. Trimming removed 5 bases at V and 12 bases at J, with 17 bases between. This CDR3 has 14 amino acids. CDR1 and CDR2 from the germline V gene are KGHSH and LQKENI. CDR3 amino acids: CASSETDLLGPLHF. CDR3 DNA: TGTGCCAGCTCAGAAACAGACCTGTTGGGACCCCTCCACTTT.

This clonotype was counted between two and nine times. This chain links TRBV7-3 with TRBJ2-2, with 7 bases matching TRBD1. Germline V lookup: CDR1 SGHTA, CDR2 FQGTGA. The CDR3 contains 15 residues. V lost 1 base, J lost 5 bases, and 4 bases stayed unmatched. In nucleotides, the CDR3 is TGTGCCAGCAGCTTAAGGGGACAGCCGACCGGGGAGCTGTTTTTT. Its translation is CASSLRGQPTGELFF.